This T cell receptor (beta chain) was obtained from a study of blood T cells in healthy people across ages. Study conclusions and caveats: TCR beta diversity was tightly associated with the proportion of naive T cells.

Together with a sample-barcoded 5' primer, a J-beta primer mix was included in a second PCR lasting roughly 6 to 12 cycles. TCRdb reprocessed the 5' RACE reads via MiXCR and lists one record per CDR3 protein. The data show about 680,000 distinct CDR3 sequences, over 45% seen once. A few counts support this clonotype. Its antigen is as yet unknown. The germline V gene has CDR1 SQVTM and CDR2 ANQGSEA. The CDR3 consists of 11 residues. After removal of 0 bases from V and 11 bases from J, the junction contained 3 bases not matched to a gene. Sequencing was done on a sample of blood. The receptor was isolated from a woman aged 55-70 years in good health. The chain combines TRBV29-1 with TRBJ2-5, with 7 bases aligning to TRBD2. CDR3: CSVEEGAGQYF. In DNA form, the CDR3 reads TGCAGCGTTGAAGAGGGAGCGGGGCAGTACTTC.